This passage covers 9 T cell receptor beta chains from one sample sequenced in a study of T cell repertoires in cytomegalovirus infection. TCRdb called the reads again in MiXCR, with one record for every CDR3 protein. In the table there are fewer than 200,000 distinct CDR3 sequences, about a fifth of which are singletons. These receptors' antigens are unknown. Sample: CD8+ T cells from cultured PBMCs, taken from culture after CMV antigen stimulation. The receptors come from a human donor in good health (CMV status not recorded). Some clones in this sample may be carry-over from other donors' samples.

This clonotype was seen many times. CDR3 in DNA: TGTGCCAGCAGTGAAGCCTCAATCATTGGACCCTCCTACAATGAGCAGTTCTTC. Protein: CASSEASIIGPSYNEQFF. The V call is TRBV6-1, the J call TRBJ2-1; D uncertain. The CDR3 is 18 residues long. Germline-derived CDR1 and CDR2 are MNHNS and SASEGT. V was trimmed by 0 bases and J by 0 bases, leaving 15 bases between them.

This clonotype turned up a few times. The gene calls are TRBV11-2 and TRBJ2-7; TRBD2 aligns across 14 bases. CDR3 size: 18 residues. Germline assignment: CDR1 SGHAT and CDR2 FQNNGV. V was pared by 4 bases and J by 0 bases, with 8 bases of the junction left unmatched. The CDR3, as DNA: TGTGCCAGCAGCTCCGGGACTAGCGGGGGTTTCAGCTCCTACGAGCAGTACTTC. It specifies CASSSGTSGGFSSYEQYF.

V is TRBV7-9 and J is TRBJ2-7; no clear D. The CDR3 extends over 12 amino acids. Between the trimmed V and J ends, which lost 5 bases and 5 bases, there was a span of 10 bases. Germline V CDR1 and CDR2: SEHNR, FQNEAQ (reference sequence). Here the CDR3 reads CASSLQRNEQYF. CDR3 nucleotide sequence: TGTGCCAGCAGCCTCCAGAGGAACGAGCAGTACTTC.

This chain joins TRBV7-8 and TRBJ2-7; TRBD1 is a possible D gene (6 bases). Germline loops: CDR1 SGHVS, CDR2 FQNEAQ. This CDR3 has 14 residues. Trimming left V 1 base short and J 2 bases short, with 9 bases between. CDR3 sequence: CASSLVGTTYEQYF. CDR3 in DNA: TGTGCCAGCAGCTTAGTGGGGACAACCTACGAGCAGTACTTC.

CDR3: CASSLVPPGIAKNIQYF. Written as DNA, the CDR3 is TGTGCCAGCAGCTTAGTACCCCCAGGGATAGCCAAAAACATTCAGTACTTC. This chain connects TRBV7-2 to TRBJ2-4; a possible D gene is TRBD1 (5 bases). V was cut by 1 base and J by 0 bases, with 13 bases left in between. The CDR3 is 17 residues long. Looked up from germline, CDR1 is SGHTA and CDR2 is FQGNSA.

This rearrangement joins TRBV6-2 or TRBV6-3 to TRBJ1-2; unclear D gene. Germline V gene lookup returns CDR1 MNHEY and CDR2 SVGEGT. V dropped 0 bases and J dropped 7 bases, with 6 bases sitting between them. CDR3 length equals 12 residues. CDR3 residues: CASSYSSGGYTF. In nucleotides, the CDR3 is TGTGCCAGCAGTTACTCGTCCGGTGGCTACACCTTC.

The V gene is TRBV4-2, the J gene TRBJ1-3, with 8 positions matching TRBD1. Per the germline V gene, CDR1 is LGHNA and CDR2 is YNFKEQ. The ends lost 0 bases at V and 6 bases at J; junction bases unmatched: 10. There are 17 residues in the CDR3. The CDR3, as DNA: TGTGCCAGCAGCCAAGAAGGGCAGGGGGCGCGATCAAACACCATATATTTT. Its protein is CASSQEGQGARSNTIYF.

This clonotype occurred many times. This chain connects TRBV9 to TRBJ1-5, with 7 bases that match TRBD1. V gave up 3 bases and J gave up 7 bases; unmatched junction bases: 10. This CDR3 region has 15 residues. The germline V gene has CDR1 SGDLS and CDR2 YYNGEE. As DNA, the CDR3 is TGTGCCAGCAGCGAAACAGGGGACCCAGGGCAGCCCCAGCATTTT. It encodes CASSETGDPGQPQHF. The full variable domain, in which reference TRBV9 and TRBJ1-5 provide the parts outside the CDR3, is DSGVTQTPKHLITATGQRVTLRCSPRSGDLSVYWYQQSLDQGLQFLIQYYNGEERAKGNILERFSAQQFPDLHSELNLSSLELGDSALYFCASSETGDPGQPQHFGDGTRLSIL.

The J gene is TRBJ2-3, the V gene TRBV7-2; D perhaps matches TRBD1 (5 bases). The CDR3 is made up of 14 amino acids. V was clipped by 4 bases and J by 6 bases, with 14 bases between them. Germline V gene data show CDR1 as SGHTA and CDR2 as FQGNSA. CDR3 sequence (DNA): TGTGCCAGCAGCTCGGTCACAGGTTTTGATACGCAGTATTTT. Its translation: CASSSVTGFDTQYF.